The 22 T cell receptor beta chains listed next were all sequenced from one sample in a study of CD8+CD57+ T cells in acquired aplastic anemia. All sequencing subjects had displayed CD8+CD57+ cell expansion on flow cytometry. TCR beta VDJ combinations and CDR3 sequences were profiled from genomic DNA. One entry per CDR3 protein results from TCRdb running MiXCR on the reads. The sample shows 200,000 to 250,000 distinct CDR3 sequences, about 60% of them seen only once. Sequenced material: sorted CD4+, CD8+, or CD8+CD57+ T cells (not recorded which) from PBMCs. Receptor source: a human donor with aplastic anemia.

Only one count was recorded for this clonotype. The chain carries TRBV11-3 and TRBJ1-1; the D is unclear. CDR1 and CDR2 (germline): SGHNT, YENEEA. The ends were cut back, 10 bases at V and 9 bases at J, with 6 bases in the middle. This CDR3 has 8 amino acids. The chain's CDR3 is CAKHKAFF. For the CDR3, the DNA is TGTGCCAAGCATAAAGCTTTCTTT.

The sample holds a few counts of this clonotype. The rearrangement joins TRBV25-1 to TRBJ1-6; 7 nucleotides align to TRBD1. V trimming: 2 bases; J trimming: 7 bases; junction bases outside the gene matches: 8. This CDR3 region has 16 residues. Germline CDR1 reads MGHDK; CDR2 reads SYGVNS. DNA for the CDR3: TGTGCCAGCAGTGAACTCGGGACAGCCCACAATTCACCCCTCCACTTT. It yields the protein CASSELGTAHNSPLHF.

The rearrangement uses TRBV7-8 and TRBJ1-5; TRBD1 matches 8 bases. The CDR3 consists of 15 residues. Germline trimming cut 0 bases from V and 3 bases from J; bases unmatched to any gene: 1. Germline values: CDR1 SGHVS, CDR2 FQNEAQ. The CDR3 bases are TGTGCCAGCAGCTTAGCGACAGGGGTCAATCAGCCCCAGCATTTT. Translation: CASSLATGVNQPQHF. The full variable domain, rest sourced from reference TRBV7-8 and TRBJ1-5, is GAGVSQSPRYKVAKRGQDVALRCDPISGHVSLFWYQQALGQGPEFLTYFQNEAQLDKSGLPSDRFFAERPEGSVSTLKIQRTQQEDSAVYLCASSLATGVNQPQHFGDGTRLSIL.

This clonotype was found a few times. DNA for the CDR3: TGCAGTGCCACCCGAACGACGAATGAAAAACTGTTTTTT. It encodes CSATRTTNEKLFF. The chain employs TRBV20-1 and TRBJ1-4, with D hard to call. Germline assignment: CDR1 DFQATT and CDR2 SNEGSKA (reference sequence). The CDR3 runs 13 residues. The V gene lost 6 bases and the J gene lost 5 bases, with 13 bases spanning the gap.

This clonotype has at least ten counts. The chain uses TRBV20-1 and TRBJ2-7; tentatively, D is TRBD1 (5 bases). The germline V and J ends were trimmed by 6 bases and 3 bases, with 9 bases remaining between them. The CDR3 length is 11 residues. Germline V gives CDR1 DFQATT, CDR2 SNEGSKA (reference sequence). CDR3 bases: TGCAGTGCCCACAGGTTCTACGAGCAGTACTTC. Residues: CSAHRFYEQYF.

V gene TRBV2 combines with J gene TRBJ2-7, with TRBD2 as a possible D gene (5 bases). This CDR3 is 14 amino acids long. V gave up 8 bases and J gave up 0 bases, with 14 bases separating them. The germline gives CDR1 SNHLY, CDR2 FYNNEI. The CDR3 coding sequence is TGTGCCAGCTCCCCTGGAGGTCGCTCCTACGAGCAGTACTTC. Translating gives CASSPGGRSYEQYF.

This chain connects TRBV20-1 to TRBJ2-7; either TRBD1 or TRBD2 may supply D (5 bases each). Per the germline V gene, CDR1 is DFQATT and CDR2 is SNEGSKA (reference sequence). V was cut by 3 bases and J by 7 bases, with 10 bases left in between. The CDR3 contains 11 residues. The CDR3 loop is CSASGTGEQYF. CDR3 DNA sequence: TGCAGTGCTAGTGGGACGGGAGAGCAGTACTTC.

The rearrangement uses TRBV11-1 and TRBJ2-1; 12 positions match TRBD2. Trimming at V came to 5 bases and at J to 2 bases, leaving 1 base not matched to a gene. CDR3 length: 15 amino acids. Per the germline V gene, CDR1 is SGHAT and CDR2 is FQDESV (reference sequence). Written as DNA, the CDR3 is TGTGCCAGCAGCAGACTAGCGGGAGCCTACAATGAGCAGTTCTTC. This sequence encodes CASSRLAGAYNEQFF. The whole variable domain, remainder taken from reference TRBV11-1 and TRBJ2-1, is EAEVAQSPRYKITEKSQAVAFWCDPISGHATLYWYRQILGQGPELLVQFQDESVVDDSQLPKDRFSAERLKGVDSTLKIQPAELGDSAMYLCASSRLAGAYNEQFFGPGTRLTVL.

This chain joins TRBV5-1 and TRBJ2-7; the D is unclear. From germline, CDR1 is SGHRS and CDR2 YFSETQ. This CDR3 contains 12 residues. V lost 0 bases, J lost 6 bases, and 7 bases lay in between. DNA for the CDR3: TGCGCCAGCAGCTTGGACCAAACCGAGCAGTACTTC. Translation: CASSLDQTEQYF. The full variable domain, rest sourced from reference TRBV5-1 and TRBJ2-7, is KAGVTQTPRYLIKTRGQQVTLSCSPISGHRSVSWYQQTPGQGLQFLFEYFSETQRNKGNFPGRFSGRQFSNSRSEMNVSTLELGDSALYLCASSLDQTEQYFGPGTRLTVT.

The V and J genes are TRBV9 and TRBJ2-7, with 8 bases fitting TRBD1. Trimming at V came to 4 bases and at J to 0 bases, leaving 15 bases not matched to a gene. Looked up from germline, CDR1 is SGDLS and CDR2 is YYNGEE. This CDR3 is built from 18 residues. The CDR3 DNA reads TGTGCCAGCAGCCAAGATTTGAACAGGGGGTCCCTCTCCTACGAGCAGTACTTC. This gives the protein CASSQDLNRGSLSYEQYF.

V and J are TRBV15 and TRBJ1-2; weak D call: TRBD1 (5 bases). The germline V and J ends were trimmed by 4 bases and 6 bases, with 15 bases remaining between them. The germline V gene encodes CDR1 LNHNV and CDR2 YYDKDF (reference sequence). This CDR3 region has 14 residues. The CDR3 here is CATSIRGAYHGYTF. As DNA, the CDR3 is TGTGCCACCAGCATTAGGGGCGCGTATCATGGCTACACCTTC.

The V gene is TRBV19, the J gene TRBJ2-1; TRBD2 is a possible D gene (5 bases). The CDR3 is made up of 15 amino acids. Germline CDR1 is LNHDA and CDR2 is SQIVND (reference sequence). The V end lost 7 bases, the J end lost 2 bases, and 15 bases lay between the germline ends. The CDR3 is CASTLRELAYNEQFF. The CDR3 region has the DNA TGTGCCAGTACTCTGAGGGAGCTAGCCTACAATGAGCAGTTCTTC.

In this sample, this clonotype turned up many times. V and J are TRBV9 and TRBJ1-2; TRBD1 might be the D (5 bases). The CDR3 length is 15 residues. Trimming shortened V by 0 bases and J by 2 bases, and 11 bases separated the two germline ends. Germline CDR1 is SGDLS and CDR2 is YYNGEE. The CDR3 bases are TGTGCCAGCAGCGTAGCTATACGGGGGAACTATGGCTACACCTTC. Protein sequence: CASSVAIRGNYGYTF.

This rearrangement joins TRBV7-9 to TRBJ1-2, with D tentatively TRBD1 (6 bases). Trimming removed 2 bases at V and 6 bases at J, with 13 bases between. This CDR3 has 14 amino acids. The germline gives CDR1 SEHNR, CDR2 FQNEAQ (reference sequence). The CDR3 DNA reads TGTGCCAGCAGCTTATGGGCCAGGGACAATGGCTACACCTTC. This sequence encodes CASSLWARDNGYTF.

For the CDR3, the DNA is TGCAGCGTTGACGAGGGAAAAGGTGCAGATACGCAGTATTTT. Encoded protein: CSVDEGKGADTQYF. The V and J genes are TRBV29-1 and TRBJ2-3, with D tentatively TRBD2 (5 bases). CDR3 length equals 14 residues. V dropped 3 bases and J dropped 4 bases, with 14 bases sitting between them. Germline lookup yields CDR1 SQVTM and CDR2 ANQGSEA.

The chain carries TRBV7-8 and TRBJ2-5, with 12 bases lining up with TRBD2. Trimming cost V 5 bases and J 9 bases; bases outside gene matches: 10. The germline gives CDR1 SGHVS, CDR2 FQNEAQ. This CDR3 contains 15 residues. The DNA for the CDR3 is TGTGCCAGCAGCACACTAGCGGGGGGTCCAGGGGCCCAGTACTTC. It yields the protein CASSTLAGGPGAQYF.

This clonotype was detected a few times. The chain joins TRBV7-8 to TRBJ2-7; D gene unclear. V lost 6 bases and J lost 1, with 13 bases in between. Germline V lookup: CDR1 SGHVS, CDR2 FQNEAQ. The CDR3 runs 14 residues. CDR3 region: CASSYGPTSYEQYF. CDR3 bases: TGTGCCAGCAGTTACGGGCCCACTTCCTACGAGCAGTACTTC.

The genes are TRBV7-3 and TRBJ2-7; D perhaps matches TRBD2 (7 bases). The CDR3 has 14 residues. V lost 6 bases to trimming and J lost 7 bases, with 19 bases between them. In germline, CDR1 is SGHTA, CDR2 FQGTGA. The CDR3 DNA sequence: TGTGCCAGCAGGGGAGAGGGGGGGGACCTGGAGCAGTACTTC. Residues: CASRGEGGDLEQYF.

This clonotype was counted once. The chain is built from TRBV15 and TRBJ1-2; possible D gene TRBD1, 5 bases. Trimming shortened V by 5 bases and J by 3 bases, and 28 bases separated the two germline ends. CDR3 size: 19 residues. Germline lookup yields CDR1 LNHNV and CDR2 YYDKDF (reference sequence). In DNA, the CDR3 is TGTGCCACCAGCCAGAGAGGGCAGGGATCCATTAGGCTACACTATGGCTACACCTTC. Translated, it gives CATSQRGQGSIRLHYGYTF. Variable domain in full (rest from reference TRBV15 and TRBJ1-2): DAMVIQNPRYQVTQFGKPVTLSCSQTLNHNVMYWYQQKSSQAPKLLFHYYDKDFNNEADTPDNFQSRRPNTSFCFLDIRSPGLGDTAMYLCATSQRGQGSIRLHYGYTFGSGTRLTVV.

This clonotype occurred a few times. A much larger clonotype is one base distant, so this may be a read error. The chain employs TRBV12-3 or TRBV12-4 and TRBJ2-7; a possible D gene is TRBD1 (5 bases). The CDR3 contains 13 residues. Trimming removed 2 bases at V and 5 bases at J, with 10 bases between. CDR3 in DNA: TGTGCCAGCAGTTTACTCTCAGGGAACGAGCAGTACTTC. Translating it yields CASSLLSGNEQYF.

This clonotype has a count of ten or more. The chain joins TRBV7-6 to TRBJ2-3, with 8 bases matching TRBD2. J was trimmed by 4 bases and V by 6 bases; bases with no gene match: 9. The CDR3 spans 15 residues. Germline values: CDR1 SGHVS, CDR2 FNYEAQ. CDR3 sequence reads: CASRVDGLASDTQYF. CDR3 DNA sequence: TGTGCCAGCAGAGTTGACGGACTAGCCTCAGATACGCAGTATTTT.

The V and J genes are TRBV2 and TRBJ2-1; D possibly uses TRBD1 or TRBD2 (6 bases each). This CDR3 spans 13 amino acids. Trimming removed 8 bases at V and 2 bases at J, with 10 bases between. CDR1 is SNHLY, CDR2 FYNNEI, per germline. CDR3 nucleotide sequence: TGTGCCAGCGGGGGGCGGACCTACAATGAGCAGTTCTTC. Protein product: CASGGRTYNEQFF.